This T cell receptor beta chain was captured in a study of regulatory T cells in long-lasting Graves disease. This clonotype has a count of ten or more. Its specificity is unknown. Time point defined: persistent/refractory GD, antithyroid drugs over 5 years with positive TRAb. PBMC RNA was the source of the TCR library. TCR beta libraries were built with iRepertoire HTBI primers and Arm-PCR of CDR3 regions. TCRdb processed the multiplex PCR reads anew with MiXCR; each CDR3 protein has one entry. The sample comprises about 450,000 distinct CDR3 sequences, around a quarter of which are singletons, and roughly 26% rests with the top ten. Trimming took off 9 bases at V and 2 bases at J, with 17 bases between the two ends. There are 14 residues in the CDR3. In germline, CDR1 is SNHLY, CDR2 FYNNEI. General observations from the study: Analysis covered peripheral blood alone, not thyroid tissue.

The TCR originated in a female donor with Graves disease. V and J are TRBV2 and TRBJ2-7; possibly TRBD2 for D (6 bases). Sample: peripheral blood mononuclear cells (PBMCs), taken when the disease was refractory, from a patient treated with antithyroid drugs. CDR3 sequence (DNA): TGTGCCAGTTCCTTCCGGGAGCTACCCTACGAGCAGTACTTC. This translates into CASSFRELPYEQYF.